This paragraph covers one T cell receptor (beta chain) sequence. The data originate from a study of T cell changes during pregnancy in multiple sclerosis. Produced via immunoSEQ multiplex PCR; TCRdb's table is partial and in-frame only. This sample carries 30,000 to 45,000 clones, about 92% of them seen once, and the ten largest clones take 1.2%. Material for sequencing was PBMCs (not recorded whether the cells were cultured). The receptor was derived from a female donor with multiple sclerosis, enrolled in a pregnancy study.

The CDR3 sequence is CASSLSGKLPPLAYEQYF. CDR3 in DNA: TGTGCCAGCAGTTTATCGGGCAAACTCCCACCGCTGGCCTACGAGCAGTACTTC. The chain joins TRBV27 to TRBJ2-7; D remains ambiguous. There are 18 residues in the CDR3. From germline, CDR1 is MNHEY and CDR2 SMNVEV (reference sequence). The germline V and J ends were trimmed by 0 bases and 2 bases, with 20 bases remaining between them.